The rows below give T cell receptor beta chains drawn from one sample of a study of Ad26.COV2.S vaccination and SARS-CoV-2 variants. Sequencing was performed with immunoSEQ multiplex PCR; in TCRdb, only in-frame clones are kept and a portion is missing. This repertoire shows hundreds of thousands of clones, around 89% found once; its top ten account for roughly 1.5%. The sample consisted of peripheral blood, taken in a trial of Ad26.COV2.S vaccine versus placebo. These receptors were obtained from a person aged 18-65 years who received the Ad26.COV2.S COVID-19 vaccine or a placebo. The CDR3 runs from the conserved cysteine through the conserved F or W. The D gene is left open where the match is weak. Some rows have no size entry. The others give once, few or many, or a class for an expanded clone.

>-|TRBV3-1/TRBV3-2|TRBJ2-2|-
TGTGCCAGCAGCCTTCCGGGACCGCGGGCGGGGACCGGGGAGCTGTTTTTT
CASSLPGPRAGTGELFF
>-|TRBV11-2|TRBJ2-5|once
TGTGCCAGCAGAGAAAGGTCTTACCAAGAGACCCAGTACTTC
CASRERSYQETQYF
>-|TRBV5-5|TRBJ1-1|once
TGTGCCAGCAGCCCTTGGGTGACAGCGAACACTGAAGCTTTCTTT
CASSPWVTANTEAFF
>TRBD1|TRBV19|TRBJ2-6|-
TGTGCCAGTAGTATTACCAGGCTGACAGGGGAAGTGATGACTGGGGCCAACGTCCTGACTTTC
CASSITRLTGEVMTGANVLTF
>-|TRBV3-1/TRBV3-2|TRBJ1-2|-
TGTGCCAGCAGCCAAGCCCTCGGGATTTCGAGTGGTGGCTACACCTTC
CASSQALGISSGGYTF
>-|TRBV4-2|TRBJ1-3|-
TGTGCCAGCAGCCAAGATATCCGTCTCTCTGGAAACACCATATATTTT
CASSQDIRLSGNTIYF
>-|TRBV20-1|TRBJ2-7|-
TGCAGTGCTAGGGAGATTCTCGAGCAGTACTTC
CSAREILEQYF
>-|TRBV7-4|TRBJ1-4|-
TGTGCCAGCAGCTTTACGGAAACCCGTAATGAAAAACTGTTTTTT
CASSFTETRNEKLFF
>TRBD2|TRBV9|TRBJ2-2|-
TGTGCCAGCAGCGTGACGACTAGCGTCATCGGGGAGCTGTTTTTT
CASSVTTSVIGELFF
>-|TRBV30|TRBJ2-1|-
TGTGCCTGGATAATGGCAGGCTCCTACAATGAGCAGTTCTTC
CAWIMAGSYNEQFF
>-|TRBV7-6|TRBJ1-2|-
TGTGCCAGCAGCTCGGGACAATTAGACTATGGCTACACCTTC
CASSSGQLDYGYTF
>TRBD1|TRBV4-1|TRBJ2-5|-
TGCGCCAGCAGCCAAGAATTTAGGACAGGGCGAGCGAGAGGAGAGACCCAGTACTTC
CASSQEFRTGRARGETQYF
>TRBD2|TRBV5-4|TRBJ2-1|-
TGTGCCAGCAGCCTGGGACTAGCGGGAGAGTGGGAGCAGTTCTTC
CASSLGLAGEWEQFF
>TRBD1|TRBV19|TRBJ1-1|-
TGTGCCAGTAGCACAGCCCCCGGGACAGGGGATACTGAAGCTTTCTTT
CASSTAPGTGDTEAFF
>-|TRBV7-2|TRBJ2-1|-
TGTGCCAGCAGCTTAGGGGGGGCCCCAAGGGAGCAGTTCTTC
CASSLGGAPREQFF
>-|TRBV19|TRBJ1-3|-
TGTGCCAGTAGTGTAACGGGGACGGGAAACACCATATATTTT
CASSVTGTGNTIYF
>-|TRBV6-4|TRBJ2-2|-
TGTGCCAGCAGTATGGAGGGGAACACCGGGGAGCTGTTTTTT
CASSMEGNTGELFF
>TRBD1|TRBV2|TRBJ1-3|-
TGTGCCAGCTACCACCTGTTCCAGGGGGCCTCTGGAAACACCATATATTTT
CASYHLFQGASGNTIYF
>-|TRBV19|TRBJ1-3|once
TGTGCCAGTAGTATTGACAGCCACTCTGGAAACACCATATATTTT
CASSIDSHSGNTIYF
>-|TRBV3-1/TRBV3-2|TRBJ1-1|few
TGTGCCAGCAGCCGAGAGAGGGACACTGAAGCTTTCTTT
CASSRERDTEAFF
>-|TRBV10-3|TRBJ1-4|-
TGTGCCATCAGTGAGACACAGCCAACTAATGAAAAACTGTTTTTT
CAISETQPTNEKLFF
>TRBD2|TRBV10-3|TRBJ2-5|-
TGTGCCATCAGTGAGTCCCCGGGAGGGAAAGAGACCCAGTACTTC
CAISESPGGKETQYF
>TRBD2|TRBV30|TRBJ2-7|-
TGTGCCTGGAGCTACGGGACTAGCGGGAGCGGTGAGCAGTACTTC
CAWSYGTSGSGEQYF
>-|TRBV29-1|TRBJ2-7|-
TGCAGCGTTGAGACTCCCCTTGGCGAGCAGTACTTC
CSVETPLGEQYF
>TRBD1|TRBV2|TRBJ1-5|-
TGTGCCAGCAGGGGGGGACAGGGACTGAATAGCAATCAGCCCCAGCATTTT
CASRGGQGLNSNQPQHF
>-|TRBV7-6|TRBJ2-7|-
TGTGCCAGCAGCTCTTCCCACGAGCAGTACTTC
CASSSSHEQYF
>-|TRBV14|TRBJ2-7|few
TGTGCCAGCAGCCAGGGACGGCGTCGCCACGAGCAGTACTTC
CASSQGRRRHEQYF
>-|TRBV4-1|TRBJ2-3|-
TGCGCCAGCAGCCAAGAGCCTCGGGATACGCAGTATTTT
CASSQEPRDTQYF
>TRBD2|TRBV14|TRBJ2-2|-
TGTGCCAGCAGCCAAGATTTTAGGCTAGCGGGAGTCCCCACCGGGGAGCTGTTTTTT
CASSQDFRLAGVPTGELFF
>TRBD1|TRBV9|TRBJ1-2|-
TGTGCCAGCAGCGTCGGGACAGGTGGATATGGCTACACCTTC
CASSVGTGGYGYTF
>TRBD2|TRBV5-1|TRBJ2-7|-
TGCGCCAGCAGCTTGGACCGGGACTACTACGAGCAGTACTTC
CASSLDRDYYEQYF
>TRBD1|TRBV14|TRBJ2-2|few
TGTGCCAGCAGCCCTTGGACAGGGTTGACCGGGGAGCTGTTTTTT
CASSPWTGLTGELFF
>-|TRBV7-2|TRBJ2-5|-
TGTGCCAGCAGCAACAAAGGTTTTCAAGAGACCCAGTACTTC
CASSNKGFQETQYF
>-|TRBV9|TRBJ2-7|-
TGTGCCAGCAGCGCAGGACACTCCTACGAGCAGTACTTC
CASSAGHSYEQYF
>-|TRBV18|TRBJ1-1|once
TGTGCCAGCTCACCAGGGGCAGGGGTCCTCTTTGAAGCTTTCTTT
CASSPGAGVLFEAFF